This TCR beta chain derives from a study of identical twins (TCRdb year 2016). As for the study more broadly: To test whether fetal clonotypes persist, the study used deep sequencing on TCR alpha and beta repertoires from monozygotic twins, unrelated adults of various ages, and cord blood. To rule out contamination, the twin experiments were replicated at different times with different library preparation protocols. Paper-wide results and their limitations: Out-of-frame TCR alpha sequences shared between twins showed an excess of low generation-probability sequences compared with coincidental sharing between unrelated individuals. Invariant T cells such as MAIT and iNKT could partly confound zero-insertion analyses, although diverse VJ usage argued against such confounding for most clonotypes. Recombination models systematically underestimated out-of-frame TCR alpha sharing in monozygotic twins but agreed with sharing between unrelated individuals. Because the same donors could not be followed over many years, conclusions were based on cross-sectional statistical analysis. A weaker excess of twin sharing was found in beta out-of-frame sequences because the signal-to-noise ratio was lowered by fewer shared sequences. Abundant cord blood beta clonotypes had fewer insertions, young adult naive repertoires showed a similar but weaker trend, and memory repertoires showed no such trend.

This clonotype was seen a handful of times. What this receptor recognizes is not known. Base qualities are not at hand, and no much larger clone is one base apart. All donors were healthy Caucasians. Three pairs of female monozygotic twins, all aged roughly 18 to 30 years, made up the twin cohort. Peripheral blood mononuclear cells were the source from which RNA for the TCR libraries was isolated. Looking up the germline V gene yields CDR1 SGHRS and CDR2 YFSETQ. Taken from cysteine to phenylalanine, the CDR3 has 16 residues. The kept DNA is CDR3 alone, 48 bases in frame from the first base. Trimming accounts for 0 bases at V and 6 bases at J, while the number of junction bases matched to no gene is 8. Library method: 5' RACE. Sequencing was performed on an Illumina HiSeq 2000. A universal primer binding site was introduced by template switching, and a unique molecular identifier was present in the final cDNA, enabling accurate counting of TCR cDNA molecules. Specific primers in the conserved constant-segment region were used to synthesize first-strand cDNA for TCR alpha and beta chains. To control for contamination, each cDNA library was double barcoded with a SMART-Mk sample barcode plus Illumina barcodes. TruSeq adapter sequences, together with Illumina sample barcodes, were added in two successive PCR steps. The Illumina HiSeq platform was used with custom primers to sequence TCR alpha and beta cDNA libraries. Per the authors' processing: Unique molecular identifiers were extracted from raw reads with MiGEC, and CDR3 positions were determined with MiXCR. For each individual, recombination models were inferred using an EM algorithm with the repgenHMM and IGoR tools. The analysis of shared clonotypes was done with the tcR package in R, with sharing normalized by the product of cloneset sizes. To study raw recombination without the effects of thymic and clonal selection, out-of-frame nonproductive sequences were analyzed. TCRdb redid the processing of the public reads, applying fastp at Q25 and MiXCR, and retained in-frame beta chains. Rows with one shared CDR3 protein collapse into an entry with the most common genes and DNA. TCRdb's processing, not the authors' own work, is the source of the V and J calls. In all, the sample holds a few hundred thousand distinct CDR3 sequences, and around a tenth of those were seen once. The ten largest clones add up to roughly 3% of the sample.

These records were also assigned to another study, of yellow fever vaccine responses in identical twins. That second report states: According to the authors, the vaccine-induced T cell response in identical twins seemed to be partly convergent and partly specific to each individual. In the study, vaccine-responding T cell clones were precisely tracked in identical twins.

Sequencing used PBMCs. Recombination connected TRBV5-1 to TRBJ2-7; 11 bases in between match TRBD2. The origin of this receptor is a woman aged 18-29 years in good health. In nucleotides, the sequence is TGCGCCAGCAGCTTGGGGCTAGCGGGAGGAGGAGGCGAGCAGTACTTC. It is translated as CASSLGLAGGGGEQYF.